This note documents a single T cell receptor (beta chain) sequence. This sample was taken from a study of OX40 agonist ivuxolimab in advanced cancers. Profiled with immunoSEQ multiplex PCR; TCRdb holds only in-frame clones, not every one. Of tens of thousands of clones in the sample, about 86% are singletons; the top ten hold about 14%. The starting material was CD4+ or CD8+ T cells sorted from blood, obtained in a trial of the OX40 agonist ivuxolimab. The TCR was taken from an adult with an advanced solid tumor such as melanoma, head and neck, liver or kidney cancer.

The CDR3 coding sequence is TGTGCCAGCAGCTTAGGTGAGCAGTTCTTC. As protein: CASSLGEQFF. The chain links TRBV7-9 to TRBJ2-1; D is uncertain. Trimming cost V 1 base and J 9 bases, with 1 base left between them. This CDR3 is built from 10 residues. CDR1 is SEHNR, CDR2 FQNEAQ, per germline (reference sequence).